A selection of T cell receptor beta chains follows, all from one sample in a study of spatial heterogeneity in lung cancer. TCRdb reprocessed the 5' RACE reads via MiXCR and lists one record per CDR3 protein. The table has roughly 8,800 distinct CDR3 sequences, more than 3.5% seen once. Specimen: lung tumor tissue, collected at surgery. The receptors shown here come from a female donor with early-stage non-small cell lung cancer. CDR3s include the opening cysteine and the closing phenylalanine or tryptophan. The order of the fields is clone size, J gene, D gene, V gene, CDR3 protein, CDR3 DNA. A D gene is named only where the DNA matches it firmly. The size entry is marked missing in some rows and otherwise reads once, few, many or a size class.

clone size: many; J gene: TRBJ1-5; D gene: .; V gene: TRBV19; CDR3 protein: CASSMEGYSNQPQHF; CDR3 DNA: TGTGCCAGTAGCATGGAGGGGTATAGCAATCAGCCCCAGCATTTT
clone size: medium-sized; J gene: TRBJ2-3; D gene: .; V gene: TRBV5-1; CDR3 protein: CASSLERNTDTQYF; CDR3 DNA: TGCGCCAGCAGCCTCGAACGTAACACAGATACGCAGTATTTT
clone size: medium-sized; J gene: TRBJ2-2; D gene: TRBD1; V gene: TRBV27; CDR3 protein: CASSLVTGVNTGELFF; CDR3 DNA: TGTGCCAGCAGTTTGGTAACAGGGGTGAACACCGGGGAGCTGTTTTTT
clone size: few; J gene: TRBJ1-1; D gene: .; V gene: TRBV14; CDR3 protein: CASGGLVTEAFF; CDR3 DNA: TGTGCCAGCGGCGGGCTGGTTACTGAAGCTTTCTTT
clone size: many; J gene: TRBJ2-3; D gene: TRBD2; V gene: TRBV7-9; CDR3 protein: CASFRGRYTDTQYF; CDR3 DNA: TGTGCCAGCTTTCGCGGGAGGTACACAGATACGCAGTATTTT
clone size: .; J gene: TRBJ2-1; D gene: .; V gene: TRBV6-2/TRBV6-3; CDR3 protein: CASSYSLLVYNEQFF; CDR3 DNA: TGTGCCAGCAGTTACTCGCTCCTAGTTTACAATGAGCAGTTCTTC
clone size: medium-sized; J gene: TRBJ2-3; D gene: .; V gene: TRBV2; CDR3 protein: CASSAVGTLPTDTQYF; CDR3 DNA: TGTGCCAGCAGCGCGGTGGGTACCCTTCCCACAGATACGCAGTATTTT
clone size: medium-sized; J gene: TRBJ2-7; D gene: .; V gene: TRBV20-1; CDR3 protein: CSAREYYEQYF; CDR3 DNA: TGCAGTGCTAGAGAGTACTACGAGCAGTACTTC
clone size: many; J gene: TRBJ1-2; D gene: .; V gene: TRBV18; CDR3 protein: CASSPVLDSYYGYTF; CDR3 DNA: TGTGCCAGCTCACCAGTGCTGGACAGCTACTATGGCTACACCTTC
clone size: many; J gene: TRBJ2-7; D gene: TRBD1; V gene: TRBV5-1; CDR3 protein: CASSFGDRDSYEQYF; CDR3 DNA: TGCGCCAGCAGCTTTGGGGACAGGGATTCCTACGAGCAGTACTTC
clone size: many; J gene: TRBJ1-2; D gene: .; V gene: TRBV20-1; CDR3 protein: CSAQPGGYGYTF; CDR3 DNA: TGCAGTGCCCAACCCGGCGGCTATGGCTACACCTTC
clone size: .; J gene: TRBJ1-1; D gene: TRBD1; V gene: TRBV7-1; CDR3 protein: CASSSRTGMNTEAFF; CDR3 DNA: TGTGCCAGCAGCTCCAGGACAGGGATGAACACTGAAGCTTTCTTT
clone size: many; J gene: TRBJ1-5; D gene: .; V gene: TRBV7-9; CDR3 protein: CASSLGGSVFGQPQHF; CDR3 DNA: TGTGCCAGCAGCTTAGGGGGATCAGTTTTCGGGCAGCCCCAGCATTTT
clone size: many; J gene: TRBJ2-7; D gene: .; V gene: TRBV10-2; CDR3 protein: CASRGGAYEQYF; CDR3 DNA: TGCGCCAGCAGGGGGGGAGCGTACGAGCAGTACTTC
clone size: many; J gene: TRBJ2-1; D gene: TRBD2; V gene: TRBV20-1; CDR3 protein: CSAPRGLAGGRAYNEQFF; CDR3 DNA: TGCAGTGCTCCTCGGGGACTAGCGGGAGGGCGGGCCTACAATGAGCAGTTCTTC
clone size: few; J gene: TRBJ2-7; D gene: TRBD2; V gene: TRBV7-9; CDR3 protein: CASSVSLRGGSSYEQYF; CDR3 DNA: TGTGCCAGCAGCGTTTCCCTCCGGGGGGGGAGCTCCTACGAGCAGTACTTC
clone size: many; J gene: TRBJ1-4; D gene: .; V gene: TRBV6-6; CDR3 protein: CASSYHGEKLFF; CDR3 DNA: TGTGCCAGCAGTTACCACGGGGAAAAACTGTTTTTT
clone size: medium-sized; J gene: TRBJ1-5; D gene: .; V gene: TRBV12-3/TRBV12-4; CDR3 protein: CASSLRGAIGQPQHF; CDR3 DNA: TGTGCCAGCAGTCTTAGGGGGGCGATAGGGCAGCCCCAGCATTTT
clone size: many; J gene: TRBJ2-2; D gene: .; V gene: TRBV4-2; CDR3 protein: CASSRDVIGTGELFF; CDR3 DNA: TGTGCCAGCAGCCGAGACGTCATAGGGACCGGGGAGCTGTTTTTT
clone size: many; J gene: TRBJ1-4; D gene: TRBD1; V gene: TRBV28; CDR3 protein: CASSYQGAANEKLFF; CDR3 DNA: TGTGCCAGCAGCTACCAGGGGGCGGCTAATGAAAAACTGTTTTTT